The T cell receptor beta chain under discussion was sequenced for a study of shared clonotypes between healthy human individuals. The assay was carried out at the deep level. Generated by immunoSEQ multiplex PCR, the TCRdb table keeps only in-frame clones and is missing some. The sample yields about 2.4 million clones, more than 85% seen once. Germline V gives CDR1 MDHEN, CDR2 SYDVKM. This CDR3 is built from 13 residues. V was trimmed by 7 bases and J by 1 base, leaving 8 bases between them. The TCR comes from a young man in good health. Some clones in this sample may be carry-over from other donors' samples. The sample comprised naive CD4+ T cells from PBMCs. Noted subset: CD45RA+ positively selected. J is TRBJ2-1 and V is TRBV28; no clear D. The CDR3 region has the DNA TGTGCCAGCAATGCGGATTCCTACAATGAGCAGTTCTTC. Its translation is CASNADSYNEQFF.